This is a list of T cell receptor beta chains from one sample in a study of blood T cell repertoires in COVID-19. Sequencing was performed with immunoSEQ multiplex PCR; in TCRdb, only in-frame clones are kept and a portion is missing. Of approximately 140,000 clones in the sample, approximately 80% were seen once. What was sequenced was peripheral blood. The source is a man aged 55 to 70 with active or convalescent COVID-19. The CDR3 runs from the conserved cysteine through the conserved F or W.

J gene,V gene,CDR3 protein
TRBJ2-2,TRBV5-1,CASRGVYAGELFF
TRBJ2-7,TRBV7-2,CASSRGAGRERYEQYF
TRBJ2-7,TRBV5-1,CASSFTSGTYEQYF
TRBJ1-5,TRBV9,CASSVDQGAGQPQHF
TRBJ1-1,TRBV24-1,CATSEGTRGVTFF
TRBJ2-7,TRBV7-8,CASSLESSYEQYF
TRBJ1-2,TRBV30,CAWSLQGVYGYTF
TRBJ2-7,TRBV10-1,CASRGTGRHEQYF
TRBJ2-3,TRBV7-8,CASSHRLAGVTDTQYF
TRBJ1-1,TRBV5-5,CASSWEGSTEAFF
TRBJ2-2,TRBV7-3,CASSPPGSGGKGGELFF
TRBJ2-1,TRBV14,CASSRNRVAYNEQFF
TRBJ1-3,TRBV10-3,CAISDFGRGQISGNTIYF
TRBJ2-7,TRBV11-2,CASSEPSYEQYF
TRBJ2-1,TRBV11-3,CASSPRTSGRAFDEQFF
TRBJ2-7,TRBV6-4,CASSDSRRWTSGRGEQYF
TRBJ2-2,TRBV27,CASSKQITGELFF
TRBJ1-5,TRBV19,CASSIDNNQPQHF
TRBJ2-7,TRBV27,CASGTQGFYEQYF
TRBJ2-6,TRBV4-2,CASSQRVSNPGANVLTF
TRBJ2-1,TRBV5-1,CASSLAFGNEQFF
TRBJ1-2,TRBV5-6,CASSLPVPGQGIGDYGYTF